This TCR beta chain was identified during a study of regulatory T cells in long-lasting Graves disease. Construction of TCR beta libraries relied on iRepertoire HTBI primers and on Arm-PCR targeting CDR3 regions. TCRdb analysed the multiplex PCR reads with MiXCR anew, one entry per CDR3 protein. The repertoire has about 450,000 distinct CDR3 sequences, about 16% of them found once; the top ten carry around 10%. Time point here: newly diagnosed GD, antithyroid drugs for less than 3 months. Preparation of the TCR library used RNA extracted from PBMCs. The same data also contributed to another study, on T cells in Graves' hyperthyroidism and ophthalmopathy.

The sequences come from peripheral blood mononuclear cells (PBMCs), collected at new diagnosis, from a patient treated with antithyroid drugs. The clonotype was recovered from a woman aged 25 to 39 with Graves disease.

CDR3 DNA: TGCAGTGGACAGGGACCCGGTTACGAGCAGTACTTC. This gives the protein CSGQGPGYEQYF. V usage is TRBV20-1 and J usage is TRBJ2-7; 7 bases agree with TRBD1. This CDR3 region has 12 residues. Germline loops: CDR1 DFQATT, CDR2 SNEGSKA (reference sequence). V shed 7 bases, J shed 4 bases, and the junction held 7 bases outside the gene matches.